This entry lists 23 T cell receptor beta chains sequenced from one sample in a study of cytomegalovirus exposure and HLA in healthy donors (dated by TCRdb to the late 2010s). Library creation used the immunoSEQ multiplex PCR assay. Not all clones reach the TCRdb copy of this immuneACCESS table, which keeps in-frame sequences only. Checked studies attribute under half of the gap to unresolved V genes and leave the rest unexplained. Present in this sample are about 120,000 clones, roughly 89% of which were seen just once. The ten largest clones take up 1.5% to 2.5% of the sample. The sequenced material came from PBMCs. Receptor source: a woman under 30 in good health and CMV-seronegative.

V gene TRBV11-3 combines with J gene TRBJ2-5, with TRBD1 matching over 7 bases. Trimming took 5 bases from V and 1 from J; bases not matched to a gene: 7. The CDR3 is 15 amino acids. The germline CDR1 and CDR2 sequences are SGHNT and YENEEA. DNA for the CDR3: TGTGCCAGCAGCCGCGCCGGGACAGTCCAAGAGACCCAGTACTTC. Protein: CASSRAGTVQETQYF.

J is TRBJ1-1 and V is TRBV9; 7 bases are a match to TRBD1. With 4 bases clipped from V and 4 bases from J, the junction kept 10 bases outside the gene matches. The CDR3 contains 15 residues. The germline CDR1 and CDR2 sequences are SGDLS and YYNGEE. DNA for the CDR3: TGTGCCAGCAGCCCGACAGGGTCGTTTGGCACTGAAGCTTTCTTT. This sequence encodes CASSPTGSFGTEAFF.

The V and J genes are TRBV19 and TRBJ2-7, with TRBD2 as a possible D gene (6 bases). Germline CDR1 reads LNHDA; CDR2 reads SQIVND (reference sequence). The V end lost 3 bases, the J end lost 2 bases, and 14 bases lay between the germline ends. The CDR3 loop spans 15 amino acids. The CDR3 bases are TGTGCCAGTAGTATTTCCAGCGGGCCTCCCTACGAGCAGTACTTC. It translates to CASSISSGPPYEQYF.

The chain combines TRBV7-6 with TRBJ2-3, with 8 bases aligning to TRBD2. The germline gives CDR1 SGHVS, CDR2 FNYEAQ. This CDR3 comprises 16 residues. V was pared by 3 bases and J by 4 bases, with 9 bases of the junction left unmatched. CDR3 DNA: TGTGCCAGCAGCTTGGGGACTAGGGCCCATCCAGATACGCAGTATTTT. Its protein is CASSLGTRAHPDTQYF.

The rearrangement uses TRBV29-1 and TRBJ1-1; 12 nucleotides agree with TRBD1. The CDR3 consists of 13 residues. Germline-derived CDR1 and CDR2 are SQVTM and ANQGSEA. V lost 3 bases, J lost 7 bases, and 3 bases stayed unmatched. Here the CDR3 reads CSVDGTGGIEAFF. Here the CDR3 DNA reads TGCAGCGTTGACGGGACAGGGGGCATTGAAGCTTTCTTT.

The V and J genes are TRBV7-9 and TRBJ2-7; 9 nucleotides agree with TRBD2. Germline CDR1 reads SEHNR; CDR2 reads FQNEAQ (reference sequence). The CDR3 covers 14 residues. V lost 5 bases to trimming and J lost 0 bases; unmatched junction nucleotides: 2. The CDR3 protein is CASSGLANSYEQYF. CDR3 sequence (DNA): TGTGCCAGCAGCGGACTAGCGAACTCCTACGAGCAGTACTTC.

The rearrangement uses TRBV2 and TRBJ2-7, with 11 positions matching TRBD2. V shed 11 bases and J 2 bases; nucleotides not matched to a gene: 11. Germline lookup yields CDR1 SNHLY and CDR2 FYNNEI. The CDR3 totals 15 residues. CDR3 nucleotide sequence: TGTGCCGGAGCTCACGGGACTAGCGGCACCTACGAGCAGTACTTC. Its protein product is CAGAHGTSGTYEQYF.

As DNA, the CDR3 is TGTGCCATCAGTGAGCAGGGAATGGATCAGCCCCAGCATTTT. As protein: CAISEQGMDQPQHF. The chain uses TRBV10-3 and TRBJ1-5; D perhaps matches TRBD1 (5 bases). The CDR3 spans 14 residues. Trimming pared 2 bases from V and 5 bases from J, leaving 10 bases between. Germline CDR1 ENHRY, CDR2 SYGVKD.

The chain is built from TRBV6-1 and TRBJ2-3, with 13 positions matching TRBD2. This CDR3 contains 15 residues. CDR1 and CDR2 (germline): MNHNS, SASEGT. The J segment lost 4 bases and the V segment lost 6 bases, leaving 4 bases of the junction unmatched. Written as DNA, the CDR3 is TGTGCCAGCAGCTGGACTAGCGGGAGAGCAGATACGCAGTATTTT. Its protein is CASSWTSGRADTQYF.

J is TRBJ1-1 and V is TRBV15; TRBD1 might be the D (5 bases). There are 12 residues in the CDR3. Per germline, CDR1 LNHNV and CDR2 YYDKDF (reference sequence). Trimming pared 0 bases from V and 8 bases from J, leaving 7 bases between. CDR3 DNA: TGTGCCACCAGCAGAGATGGGGGGGAAGCTTTCTTT. It is translated as CATSRDGGEAFF.

This chain links TRBV5-1 with TRBJ2-5; the D is unclear. V shed 2 bases and J shed 5 bases, with 16 bases lying between them. The CDR3 spans 15 residues. Germline V gene lookup returns CDR1 SGHRS and CDR2 YFSETQ. Here the CDR3 reads CASSFGDGGSETQYF. Written as DNA, the CDR3 is TGCGCCAGCAGCTTCGGAGATGGTGGTTCGGAGACCCAGTACTTC.

The chain links TRBV4-2 to TRBJ2-2; 12 bases are a match to TRBD2. CDR3 length equals 16 residues. Germline V gives CDR1 LGHNA, CDR2 YNFKEQ. J was trimmed by 6 bases and V by 3 bases; bases with no gene match: 5. The CDR3 loop is CASSQSLAGGSGELFF. The DNA for the CDR3 is TGTGCCAGCAGCCAGAGTCTAGCGGGAGGGTCCGGGGAGCTGTTTTTT.

This sequence joins TRBV5-1 and TRBJ1-1; D is unclear. Germline values: CDR1 SGHRS, CDR2 YFSETQ. The CDR3 runs to 14 residues. The V gene lost 0 bases and the J gene lost 1 base, with 7 bases spanning the gap. CDR3 bases: TGCGCCAGCAGCTTGGCAGGTTGGAACACTGAAGCTTTCTTT. Translating it yields CASSLAGWNTEAFF.

This chain connects TRBV27 to TRBJ1-2, with D uncertain. V lost 5 bases to trimming and J lost 1 base, with 14 bases between them. This CDR3 comprises 15 residues. CDR1 MNHEY and CDR2 SMNVEV come from the germline V gene (reference sequence). The CDR3 coding sequence is TGTGCCAGCAGTCGAAAATCCCCGGTTAACTATGGCTACACCTTC. This translates into CASSRKSPVNYGYTF.

V usage is TRBV29-1 and J usage is TRBJ2-4, with D possibly matching TRBD2 (6 bases). V was cut by 5 bases and J by 7 bases, with 18 bases left in between. This CDR3 has 14 residues. The V gene's germline CDR1 is SQVTM and CDR2 ANQGSEA. CDR3: CSVKGDFGVNIQYF. CDR3 sequence (DNA): TGCAGCGTTAAAGGGGACTTCGGCGTTAACATTCAGTACTTC.

The gene calls are TRBV18 and TRBJ2-5; tentative D call: TRBD1 (5 bases). The germline gives CDR1 KGHSH, CDR2 LQKENI. There are 13 residues in the CDR3. Trimming shortened V by 3 bases and J by 2 bases, and 7 bases separated the two germline ends. The CDR3 DNA is TGTGCCAGCTCACCTGGGGCACAAGAGACCCAGTACTTC. Translation gives CASSPGAQETQYF.

The DNA for the CDR3 is TGTGCCAGCAGCCTGGACCAAACTAGAGAGACCCAGTACTTC. It codes for CASSLDQTRETQYF. The chain links TRBV5-4 to TRBJ2-5, with a tentative D call TRBD2 (5 bases). There are 14 residues in the CDR3. Trimming shortened V by 4 bases and J by 4 bases, and 14 bases separated the two germline ends. Germline V CDR1 and CDR2: SGHNT, YYREEE (reference sequence).

This clone has only a few counts. The chain has TRBV6-6 and TRBJ1-5; no clear D gene. The V end was cut by 6 bases, the J end by 4 bases, with 10 bases between. The CDR3 totals 13 residues. Germline CDR1 is MNHNY and CDR2 is SVGAGI (reference sequence). The CDR3 nucleotides read TGTGCCAGCAGGCTACGGGAGAATCAGCCCCAGCATTTT. Its protein product is CASRLRENQPQHF.

The rearrangement uses TRBV14 and TRBJ2-7; D gene ambiguous. Trimming removed 1 base at V and 2 bases at J, with 12 bases between. CDR1 SGHDN and CDR2 FVKESK come from the germline V gene. The length of the CDR3 is 15 residues. The chain's CDR3 is CASSQGLLRPYEQYF. The CDR3 DNA reads as TGTGCCAGCAGCCAAGGGCTCCTCCGTCCCTACGAGCAGTACTTC.

This sequence joins TRBV5-5 and TRBJ1-4; TRBD1 matches at 8 bases. Germline V gene data show CDR1 as SGHKS and CDR2 as YYEKEE (reference sequence). CDR3 length: 14 amino acids. The J segment lost 7 bases and the V segment lost 3 bases, leaving 5 bases of the junction unmatched. The DNA for the CDR3 is TGTGCCAGCAGCTCGGGACAGGACAGTGAAAAACTGTTTTTT. Its translation: CASSSGQDSEKLFF.

The count of this clone is one. The V gene is TRBV9, the J gene TRBJ2-7; 11 positions match TRBD2. CDR3 length: 15 residues. Germline CDR1 and CDR2: SGDLS and YYNGEE. Losses at the gene ends were 4 bases for V and 6 bases for J; bases not matched to a gene: 9. The CDR3, as DNA: TGTGCCAGCAGCTTAGCGGGAGGGCATCTGGGCGAGCAGTACTTC. Translating gives CASSLAGGHLGEQYF.

V gene TRBV11-1 combines with J gene TRBJ2-7; 9 positions agree with TRBD1. The CDR3 contains 13 residues. With V trimmed by 1 base and J by 5 bases, 0 bases remained unmatched. Per germline, CDR1 SGHAT and CDR2 FQDESV (reference sequence). The CDR3 region is CASSLDRGHEQYF. The CDR3 region has the DNA TGTGCCAGCAGCTTAGACAGGGGGCACGAGCAGTACTTC.

The rearrangement links TRBV5-1 to TRBJ1-3, with a tentative D call TRBD1 (5 bases). V dropped 0 bases and J dropped 9 bases, with 16 bases sitting between them. The CDR3 contains 15 residues. Germline CDR1 SGHRS, CDR2 YFSETQ. The CDR3 coding sequence is TGCGCCAGCAGCTTGGTGAGTCAGGGCGCTTCCACCATATATTTT. Protein sequence: CASSLVSQGASTIYF.